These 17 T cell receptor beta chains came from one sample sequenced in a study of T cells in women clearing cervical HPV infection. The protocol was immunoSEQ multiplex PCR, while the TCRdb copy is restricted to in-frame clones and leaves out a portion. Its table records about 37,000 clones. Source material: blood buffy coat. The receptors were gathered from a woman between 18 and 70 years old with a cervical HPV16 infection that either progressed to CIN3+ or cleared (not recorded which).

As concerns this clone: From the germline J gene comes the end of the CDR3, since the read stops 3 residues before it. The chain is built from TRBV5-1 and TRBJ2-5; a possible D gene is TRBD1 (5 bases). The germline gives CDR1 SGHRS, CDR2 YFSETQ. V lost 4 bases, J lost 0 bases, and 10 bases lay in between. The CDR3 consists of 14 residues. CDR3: CASSTRADQETQYF. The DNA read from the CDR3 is TGCGCCAGCAGCACCAGGGCGGACCAAGAGACC. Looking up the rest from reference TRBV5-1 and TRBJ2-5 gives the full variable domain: KAGVTQTPRYLIKTRGQQVTLSCSPISGHRSVSWYQQTPGQGLQFLFEYFSETQRNKGNFPGRFSGRQFSNSRSEMNVSTLELGDSALYLCASSTRADQETQYFGPGTRLLVL.

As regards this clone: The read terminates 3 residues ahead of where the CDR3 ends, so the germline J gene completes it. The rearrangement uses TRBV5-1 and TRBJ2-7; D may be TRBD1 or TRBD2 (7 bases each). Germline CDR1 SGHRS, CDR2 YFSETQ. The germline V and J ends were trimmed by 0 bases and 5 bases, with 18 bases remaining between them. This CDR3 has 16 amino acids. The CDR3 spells CASSLGLGRGQNEQYF. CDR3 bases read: TGCGCCAGCAGCTTGGGGCTTGGGAGGGGGCAGAACGAG.

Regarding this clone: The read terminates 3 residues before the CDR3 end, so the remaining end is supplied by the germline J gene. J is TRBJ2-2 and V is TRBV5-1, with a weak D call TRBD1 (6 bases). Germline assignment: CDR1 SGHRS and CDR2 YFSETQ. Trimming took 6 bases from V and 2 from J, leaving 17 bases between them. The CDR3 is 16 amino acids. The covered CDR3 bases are TGCGCCAGCACCCTATCGGGACAAATCAACACCGGGGAG. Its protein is CASTLSGQINTGE. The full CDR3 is CASTLSGQINTGELFF.

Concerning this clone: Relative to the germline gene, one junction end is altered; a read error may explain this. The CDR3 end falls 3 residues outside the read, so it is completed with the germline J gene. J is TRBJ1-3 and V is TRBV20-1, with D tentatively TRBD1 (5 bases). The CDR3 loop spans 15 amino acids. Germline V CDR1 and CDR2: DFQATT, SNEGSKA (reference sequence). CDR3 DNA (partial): TGCAGTGCTAGAGAGGCGGGGACGGCTGGCAACACC. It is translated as CSAREAGTAGNT. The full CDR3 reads CSAREAGTAGNTIYF.

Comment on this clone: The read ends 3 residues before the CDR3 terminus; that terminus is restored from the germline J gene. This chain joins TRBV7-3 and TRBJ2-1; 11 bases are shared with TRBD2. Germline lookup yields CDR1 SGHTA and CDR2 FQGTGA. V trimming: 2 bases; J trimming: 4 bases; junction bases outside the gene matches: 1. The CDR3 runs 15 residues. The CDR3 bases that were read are TGTGCCAGCAGCTTAGGGACTAGCGGATACAATGAG. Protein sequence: CASSLGTSGYNE. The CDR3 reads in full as CASSLGTSGYNEQFF. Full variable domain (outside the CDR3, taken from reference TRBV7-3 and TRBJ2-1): GAGVSQTPSNKVTEKGKYVELRCDPISGHTALYWYRQSLGQGPEFLIYFQGTGAADDSGLPNDRFFAVRPEGSVSTLKIQRTERGDSAVYLCASSLGTSGYNEQFFGPGTRLTVL.

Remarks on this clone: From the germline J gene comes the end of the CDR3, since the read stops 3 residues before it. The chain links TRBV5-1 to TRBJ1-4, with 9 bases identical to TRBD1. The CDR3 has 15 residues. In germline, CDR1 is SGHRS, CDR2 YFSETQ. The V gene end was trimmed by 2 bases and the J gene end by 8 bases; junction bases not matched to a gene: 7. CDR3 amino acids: CASSFSGTGREKLFF. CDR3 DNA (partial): TGCGCCAGCAGCTTTTCCGGGACAGGGCGAGAAAAA.

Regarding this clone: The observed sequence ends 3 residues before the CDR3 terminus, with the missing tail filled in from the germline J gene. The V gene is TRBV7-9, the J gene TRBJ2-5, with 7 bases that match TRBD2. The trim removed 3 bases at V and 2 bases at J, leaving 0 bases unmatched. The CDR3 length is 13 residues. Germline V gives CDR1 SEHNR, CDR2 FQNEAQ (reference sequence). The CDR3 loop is CASSFSGQETQYF. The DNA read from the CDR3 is TGTGCCAGCAGCTTTAGCGGGCAAGAGACC.

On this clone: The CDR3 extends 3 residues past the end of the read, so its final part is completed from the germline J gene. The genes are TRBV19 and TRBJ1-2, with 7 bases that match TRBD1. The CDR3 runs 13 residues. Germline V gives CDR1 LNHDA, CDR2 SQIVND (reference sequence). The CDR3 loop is CASSIVKGADYTF. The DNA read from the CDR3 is TGTGCCAGTAGTATAGTTAAGGGGGCCGAC.

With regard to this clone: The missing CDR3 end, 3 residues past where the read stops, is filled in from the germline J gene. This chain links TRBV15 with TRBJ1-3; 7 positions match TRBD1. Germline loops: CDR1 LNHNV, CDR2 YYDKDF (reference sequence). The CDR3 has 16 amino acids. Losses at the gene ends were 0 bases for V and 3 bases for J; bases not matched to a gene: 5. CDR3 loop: CATSRDGRTGGNTIYF. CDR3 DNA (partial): TGTGCCACCAGCAGAGACGGAAGGACAGGTGGAAACACC.

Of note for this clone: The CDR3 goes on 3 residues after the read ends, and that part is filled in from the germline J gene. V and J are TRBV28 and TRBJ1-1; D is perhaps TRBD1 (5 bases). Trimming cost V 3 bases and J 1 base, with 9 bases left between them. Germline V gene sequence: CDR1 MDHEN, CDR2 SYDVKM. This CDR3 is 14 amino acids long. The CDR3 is CASSFGGSNTEAFF. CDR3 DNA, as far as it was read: TGTGCCAGCAGTTTCGGGGGGTCGAACACTGAA.

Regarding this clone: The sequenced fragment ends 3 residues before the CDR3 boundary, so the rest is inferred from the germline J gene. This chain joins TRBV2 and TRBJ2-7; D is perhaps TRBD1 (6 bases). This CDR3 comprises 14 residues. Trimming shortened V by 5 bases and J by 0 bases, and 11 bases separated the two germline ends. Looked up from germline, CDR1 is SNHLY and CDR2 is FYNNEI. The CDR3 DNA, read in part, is TGTGCCAGCAGTCATCCAGGGGCCTCCTACGAG. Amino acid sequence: CASSHPGASYE. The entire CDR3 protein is CASSHPGASYEQYF.

This chain's CDR3 is CSASDRGRDEKLFF. CDR3 bases read: TGCAGTGCGTCAGACAGGGGGCGGGATGAAAAA. The chain is built from TRBV20-1 and TRBJ1-4; 10 bases map to TRBD1. The read gets to within 3 residues of the CDR3 end, and the germline J gene fills in the rest. With 6 bases clipped from V and 6 bases from J, the junction kept 7 bases outside the gene matches. The CDR3 length is 14 residues. Germline V lookup: CDR1 DFQATT, CDR2 SNEGSKA (reference sequence).

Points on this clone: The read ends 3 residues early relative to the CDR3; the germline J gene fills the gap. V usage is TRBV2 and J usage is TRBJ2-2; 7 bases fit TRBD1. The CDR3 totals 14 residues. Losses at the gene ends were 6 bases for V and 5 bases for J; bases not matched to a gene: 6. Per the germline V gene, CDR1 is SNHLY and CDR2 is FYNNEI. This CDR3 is CASRTGVQTGELFF. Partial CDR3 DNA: TGTGCCAGCAGAACAGGGGTCCAGACCGGGGAG.

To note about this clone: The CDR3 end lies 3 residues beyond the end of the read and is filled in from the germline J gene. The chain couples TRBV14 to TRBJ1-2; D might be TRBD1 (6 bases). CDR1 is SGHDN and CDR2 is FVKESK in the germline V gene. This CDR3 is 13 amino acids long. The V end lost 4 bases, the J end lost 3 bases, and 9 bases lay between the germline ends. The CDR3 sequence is CASSPDRHYGYTF. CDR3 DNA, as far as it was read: TGTGCCAGCAGCCCGGACAGACACTATGGC.

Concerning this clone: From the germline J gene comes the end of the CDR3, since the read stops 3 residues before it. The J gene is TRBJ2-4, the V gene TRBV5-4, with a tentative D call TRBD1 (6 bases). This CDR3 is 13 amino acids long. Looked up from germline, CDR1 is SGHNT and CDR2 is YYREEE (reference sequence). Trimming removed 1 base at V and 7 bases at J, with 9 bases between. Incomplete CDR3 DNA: TGTGCCAGCAGCTTGTCCGGACAGAACATT. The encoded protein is CASSLSGQNI. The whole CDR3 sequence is CASSLSGQNIQYF.

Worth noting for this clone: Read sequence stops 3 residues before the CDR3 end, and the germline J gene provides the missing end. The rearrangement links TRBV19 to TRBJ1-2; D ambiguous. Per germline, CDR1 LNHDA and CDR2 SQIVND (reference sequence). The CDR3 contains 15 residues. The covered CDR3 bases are TGTGCCAGTAGTATAGACGGTAGCTCCTACAATGAC. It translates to CASSIDGSSYND. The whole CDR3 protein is CASSIDGSSYNDYTF.

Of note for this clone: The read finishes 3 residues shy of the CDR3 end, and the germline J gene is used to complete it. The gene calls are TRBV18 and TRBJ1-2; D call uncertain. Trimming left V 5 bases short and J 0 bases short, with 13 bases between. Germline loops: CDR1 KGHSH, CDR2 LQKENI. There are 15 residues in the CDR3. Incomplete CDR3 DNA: TGTGCCAGCTCAACCTCACAGCTCGCTAACTATGGC. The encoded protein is CASSTSQLANYG. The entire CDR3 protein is CASSTSQLANYGYTF.